Sequencing of this T cell receptor (beta chain) was carried out in a study of shared clonotypes between healthy human individuals. Study details: Donors, aged 18 to 49, were a couple of women and a few men.

V was clipped by 0 bases and J by 2 bases; unmatched bases: 3. The CDR3 runs 15 residues. CDR1 SGDLS and CDR2 YYNGEE come from the germline V gene. Profiling relied on immunoSEQ multiplex PCR, and the TCRdb table lists in-frame clones only, not all of them. Here the sample spans some 2,000,000 clones, approximately 94% being singletons. What was sequenced was naive CD4+ T cells sorted from blood. Stated subset: CD45RA+ positively selected. The chain recombines TRBV9 with TRBJ2-5, with 8 bases fitting TRBD1. This sequence was found in a man in his late teens or twenties in good health. The CDR3 nucleotides are TGTGCCAGCAGCGTAGGCAACAGGGGGCAAGAGACCCAGTACTTC. Its protein product is CASSVGNRGQETQYF.